Listed below are T cell receptor beta chains from one sample, sequenced in a study of blood T cell repertoires in COVID-19. The protocol was immunoSEQ multiplex PCR, while the TCRdb copy is restricted to in-frame clones and leaves out a portion. The sample comprises 150,000 to 200,000 clones, 70% to 90% of which are singletons, and roughly 0.77% rests with the top ten. The sequenced sample consisted of PBMCs or T cells enriched from blood (not recorded which). These receptors all come from a woman aged 18-29 years who had recovered from COVID-19. CDR3s include the opening cysteine and the closing phenylalanine or tryptophan. A D gene is named only where the DNA matches it firmly. Clone sizes are given selectively: once, few, many, or a class where the clone is expanded.

V	size	D	J	DNA	CDR3
TRBV11-3	-	-	TRBJ2-1	TGTGCCAGCAGCTCACAAAGGGGGACAAGTCTTAATGAGCAGTTCTTC	CASSSQRGTSLNEQFF
TRBV6-5	-	-	TRBJ1-6	TGTGCCAGCAGTTACTACAGCGACAGCAATTCACCCCTCCACTTT	CASSYYSDSNSPLHF
TRBV7-2	-	TRBD1	TRBJ1-1	TGTGCCAGCACCCGGGACAGGGTAGTCAGTGAAGCTTTCTTT	CASTRDRVVSEAFF
TRBV19	-	TRBD1	TRBJ2-3	TGTGCCAGTAGTATCCCCGACAGGGGACGCACAGATACGCAGTATTTT	CASSIPDRGRTDTQYF
TRBV5-1	-	TRBD1	TRBJ1-2	TGCGCCAGCAGCTTCAGCGCCGGACAGGCCGCTGGAGTAGCTAACTATGGCTACACCTTC	CASSFSAGQAAGVANYGYTF
TRBV10-1	-	-	TRBJ2-1	TGCGCCAGCAGTAACAGCTACAATGAGCAGTTCTTC	CASSNSYNEQFF
TRBV30	once	-	TRBJ1-1	TGTGCCTGGAGTTCGGTGAACACTGAAGCTTTCTTT	CAWSSVNTEAFF
TRBV19	-	-	TRBJ2-1	TGTGCCAGTAGTCAGCGCGCGTCTTCCTACAATGAGCAGTTCTTC	CASSQRASSYNEQFF
TRBV5-1	-	-	TRBJ2-3	TGCGCCAGCAGCTTGACCCGGGAACGAGATACGCAGTATTTT	CASSLTRERDTQYF
TRBV5-8	-	TRBD1	TRBJ2-1	TGTGCCAGCAGCCAGGGGGTTCTAGATCTACCGGTTTTCAATGAGCAGTTCTTC	CASSQGVLDLPVFNEQFF
TRBV5-5	-	-	TRBJ1-2	TGTGCCAGCAGCTTGGCGGGGGGCTATGGCTACACCTTC	CASSLAGGYGYTF
TRBV27	-	-	TRBJ1-1	TGTGCCAGCAGTCCCACCCTAATGAACACTGAAGCTTTCTTT	CASSPTLMNTEAFF
TRBV5-1	-	TRBD2	TRBJ2-1	TGCGCCAGCAGCTTGGATGGGCGGGAGGTCAATGAGCAGTTCTTC	CASSLDGREVNEQFF
TRBV9	-	-	TRBJ1-2	TGTGCCAGCAGCGTAGCCCCCTCGGCTAACTATGGCTACACCTTC	CASSVAPSANYGYTF
TRBV4-1	-	TRBD2	TRBJ2-1	TGCGCCAGCAGCCAAGCCCGGATAGCGGGAGCAAATGAGCAGTTCTTC	CASSQARIAGANEQFF
TRBV9	-	TRBD2	TRBJ2-1	TGTGCCAGCAGCTCCGGGACTAGCGGGAGGGCCTACAATGAGCAGTTCTTC	CASSSGTSGRAYNEQFF